Here is one T cell receptor beta chain with its context. The data stem from a study of blood T cell repertoires in COVID-19. Background on the study: The United States, Italy and Spain supplied acute and convalescent COVID-19 samples. The analysed material was cDNA or gDNA that came from T cells, B-cell-depleted T cells, or PBMCs.

With 4 bases clipped from V and 5 bases from J, the junction kept 9 bases outside the gene matches. This CDR3 comprises 15 residues. Germline V gives CDR1 KGHDR, CDR2 SFDVKD. In the study's own analysis: The authors estimated nucleated cell counts from reference gene primer amplification. Data came from immunoSEQ multiplex PCR; TCRdb stores just in-frame clones and leaves some out. That table is the source of V, J and clone size, and D and trimming were worked out from the DNA. The data show about 140,000 clones, with about 76% seen just once and 8.2% held by the top ten. The clonotype was recovered from a human donor in a cohort sampled during active COVID-19. V gene TRBV24-1 combines with J gene TRBJ2-5; TRBD1 matches at 7 bases. The sequencing sample was made of peripheral blood. CDR3 in DNA: TGTGCCACCAGTGACCCACAGGGGATCGGGGAGACCCAGTACTTC. It yields the protein CATSDPQGIGETQYF.